The 24 T cell receptor beta chains reported below all come from one sample, sequenced in a study of T cell responses to AZD1222 COVID-19 vaccine. TCRdb's copy holds only in-frame clones and misses some; the assay was immunoSEQ multiplex PCR. The table records about 110,000 clones, over 75% of them present only once. The specimen comprised peripheral blood, sampled on day 0 of MenACWY control vaccination. These receptors were collected from an adult in good health.

This clone was counted only a few times. V is TRBV25-1 and J is TRBJ2-7; tentative D call: TRBD2 (5 bases). The germline V and J ends were trimmed by 3 bases and 3 bases, with 15 bases remaining between them. CDR3 size: 15 residues. CDR1 is MGHDK, CDR2 SYGVNS, per germline. The CDR3: CASSDPLGIHYEQYF. In DNA, the CDR3 is TGTGCCAGCAGTGACCCCCTCGGGATCCACTACGAGCAGTACTTC.

V is TRBV5-4 and J is TRBJ1-5, with a tentative D call TRBD1 (5 bases). The germline gives CDR1 SGHNT, CDR2 YYREEE (reference sequence). This CDR3 spans 12 amino acids. V gave up 3 bases and J gave up 7 bases, with 8 bases separating them. CDR3 region: CASSSWGQPQHF. CDR3 in DNA: TGTGCCAGCAGCTCGTGGGGCCAGCCCCAGCATTTT.

The chain couples TRBV12-3 or TRBV12-4 to TRBJ1-1, with D unclear. V gave up 5 bases and J gave up 5 bases, with 12 bases separating them. The CDR3 runs to 13 residues. Here the CDR3 reads CASSIMGVTEAFF. The CDR3, as DNA: TGTGCCAGCAGTATTATGGGTGTGACTGAAGCTTTCTTT.

The J gene is TRBJ2-7, the V gene TRBV5-5; tentatively, D is TRBD1 (6 bases). Trimming removed 7 bases at V and 1 base at J, with 9 bases between. The CDR3 sequence is 12 residues long. In germline, CDR1 is SGHKS, CDR2 YYEKEE (reference sequence). The CDR3 DNA reads as TGTGCCAGCTTGGGACAATCCTACGAGCAGTACTTC. This codes for CASLGQSYEQYF.

The chain joins TRBV15 to TRBJ1-3; 8 nucleotides line up with TRBD1. The CDR3 is 16 amino acids. Germline CDR1 LNHNV, CDR2 YYDKDF (reference sequence). Germline trimming cut 0 bases from V and 0 bases from J; bases unmatched to any gene: 1. The CDR3 spells CATSRDTGGSGNTIYF. DNA for the CDR3: TGTGCCACCAGCAGAGATACAGGGGGCTCTGGAAACACCATATATTTT.

The rearrangement links TRBV11-2 to TRBJ2-5, with D hard to call. This CDR3 spans 15 amino acids. CDR1 SGHAT and CDR2 FQNNGV come from the germline V gene. V lost 1 base and J 2 bases, leaving 11 bases between the germline ends. CDR3 in amino acids: CASSLGWDRQETQYF. DNA of the CDR3: TGTGCCAGCAGCTTAGGTTGGGATCGGCAAGAGACCCAGTACTTC.

This clone was picked up one time. The CDR3 reads CASSPRPGQGGGGYTF. Here the CDR3 DNA reads TGTGCCAGCAGCCCTAGACCCGGACAGGGAGGAGGTGGCTACACCTTC. This rearrangement joins TRBV7-2 to TRBJ1-2; 8 positions match TRBD1. The CDR3 is 16 residues long. After removal of 5 bases from V and 7 bases from J, the junction contained 15 bases not matched to a gene. The germline V gene has CDR1 SGHTA and CDR2 FQGNSA.

This sequence joins TRBV7-2 and TRBJ2-2; 7 positions match TRBD2. CDR1 and CDR2 from the germline V gene are SGHTA and FQGNSA. The CDR3 spans 15 residues. V shed 4 bases, J shed 3 bases, and the junction held 5 bases outside the gene matches. The CDR3 region has the DNA TGTGCCAGCAGCTGGAGGGAGGGCGACACCGGGGAGCTGTTTTTT. Translated, it gives CASSWREGDTGELFF. Filled out from reference TRBV7-2 and TRBJ2-2, the complete variable domain reads GAGVSQSPSNKVTEKGKDVELRCDPISGHTALYWYRQSLGQGLEFLIYFQGNSAPDKSGLPSDRFSAERTGGSVSTLTIQRTQQEDSAVYLCASSWREGDTGELFFGEGSRLTVL.

The genes are TRBV18 and TRBJ1-1, with 7 bases that match TRBD1. Germline lookup yields CDR1 KGHSH and CDR2 LQKENI. CDR3 length: 16 amino acids. With V trimmed by 3 bases and J by 4 bases, 11 bases remained unmatched. CDR3 sequence (DNA): TGTGCCAGCTCACCTTGGGACAGCGGCCTGGGCACTGAAGCTTTCTTT. Encoded protein: CASSPWDSGLGTEAFF.

The J gene is TRBJ1-2, the V gene TRBV5-1, with D possibly matching TRBD1 (5 bases). The CDR3 extends over 14 amino acids. V lost 4 bases to trimming and J lost 3 bases, with 13 bases between them. Per germline, CDR1 SGHRS and CDR2 YFSETQ. This chain's CDR3 is CASSPDGADYGYTF. The CDR3, as DNA: TGCGCCAGCAGCCCGGACGGGGCGGACTATGGCTACACCTTC.

The V gene is TRBV11-2, the J gene TRBJ1-1, with a weak D call TRBD1 (5 bases). Trimming removed 4 bases from V and 0 bases from J, with 9 bases in between. This CDR3 has 14 amino acids. Per the germline V gene, CDR1 is SGHAT and CDR2 is FQNNGV. The CDR3 region has the DNA TGTGCCAGCAGCTGGGGGGTAATGAACACTGAAGCTTTCTTT. This codes for CASSWGVMNTEAFF.

The chain couples TRBV5-4 to TRBJ1-3; 9 bases are shared with TRBD1. Germline assignment: CDR1 SGHNT and CDR2 YYREEE (reference sequence). This CDR3 comprises 17 residues. V lost 0 bases to trimming and J lost 2 bases; unmatched junction nucleotides: 6. CDR3 residues: CASSLDLRTGAGNTIYF. The CDR3 DNA sequence: TGTGCCAGCAGCTTGGATTTAAGGACAGGGGCTGGAAACACCATATATTTT. Filled out from reference TRBV5-4 and TRBJ1-3, the complete variable domain reads ETGVTQSPTHLIKTRGQQVTLRCSSQSGHNTVSWYQQALGQGPQFIFQYYREEENGRGNFPPRFSGLQFPNYSSELNVNALELDDSALYLCASSLDLRTGAGNTIYFGEGSWLTVV.

V usage is TRBV5-1 and J usage is TRBJ2-5, with D perhaps TRBD1 or TRBD2 (5 bases each). The CDR3 runs to 15 residues. Per germline, CDR1 SGHRS and CDR2 YFSETQ. V dropped 7 bases and J dropped 2 bases, with 18 bases sitting between them. CDR3 bases: TGCGCCAGCGGGCGAGGGACGAATACTCAAGAGACCCAGTACTTC. This sequence encodes CASGRGTNTQETQYF.

The J gene is TRBJ2-1, the V gene TRBV12-5, with a possible D match to TRBD2 (5 bases). V dropped 7 bases and J dropped 7 bases, with 17 bases sitting between them. The germline gives CDR1 LGHNT, CDR2 FRNRAP. This CDR3 is 14 amino acids long. CDR3 in DNA: TGTGCTAGTGCAGGAGGCAGTGGATGGAATGAGCAGTTCTTC. It is translated as CASAGGSGWNEQFF.

The chain has TRBV6-1 and TRBJ1-1; D is possibly TRBD1 (5 bases). In germline, CDR1 is MNHNS, CDR2 SASEGT. The CDR3 has 18 amino acids. Trimming took 4 bases from V and 0 from J, leaving 21 bases between them. The CDR3 loop is CASSGPQGGRAMNTEAFF. The CDR3 coding sequence is TGTGCCAGCAGTGGCCCTCAGGGAGGAAGGGCGATGAACACTGAAGCTTTCTTT.

The genes are TRBV3-1 (or the pseudogene TRBV3-2) and TRBJ2-4; 11 nucleotides agree with TRBD2. V gave up 2 bases and J gave up 0 bases; unmatched junction bases: 9. Looked up from germline, CDR1 is LGHDT and CDR2 is YNNKEL (reference sequence). This CDR3 is 19 amino acids long. The CDR3 loop is CASSQSFLAGGLAKNIQYF. CDR3 in DNA: TGTGCCAGCAGCCAATCATTTCTAGCGGGAGGACTAGCCAAAAACATTCAGTACTTC.

A single count supports this clone. The chain carries TRBV4-1 and TRBJ1-4; D is perhaps TRBD1 (5 bases). V gave up 1 base and J gave up 8 bases, with 8 bases separating them. Germline V CDR1 and CDR2: MGHRA, YSYEKL. The CDR3 has 13 amino acids. The CDR3 here is CASSQGGWEKLFF. The DNA for the CDR3 is TGCGCCAGCAGCCAAGGGGGGTGGGAAAAACTGTTTTTT.

This clone is a singleton in its sample. This chain joins TRBV15 and TRBJ2-3; unclear D gene. Germline lookup yields CDR1 LNHNV and CDR2 YYDKDF (reference sequence). Trimming took off 3 bases at V and 0 bases at J, with 13 bases between the two ends. This CDR3 has 16 residues. CDR3 residues: CATSRPRAASTDTQYF. The DNA of the CDR3 is TGTGCCACCAGCAGGCCCCGCGCAGCTAGCACAGATACGCAGTATTTT. The full variable domain, completed using reference TRBV15 and TRBJ2-3, is DAMVIQNPRYQVTQFGKPVTLSCSQTLNHNVMYWYQQKSSQAPKLLFHYYDKDFNNEADTPDNFQSRRPNTSFCFLDIRSPGLGDTAMYLCATSRPRAASTDTQYFGPGTRLTVL.

This sequence joins TRBV2 and TRBJ1-2; TRBD1 is a possible D gene (5 bases). Germline lookup yields CDR1 SNHLY and CDR2 FYNNEI. CDR3 length: 12 residues. V lost 9 bases and J lost 8, with 16 bases in between. The CDR3 DNA reads as TGTGCCAGTCCGACTAGGGGCGGAGGCTACACCTTC. It is translated as CASPTRGGGYTF. The full variable domain, in which reference TRBV2 and TRBJ1-2 provide the parts outside the CDR3, is EPEVTQTPSHQVTQMGQEVILRCVPISNHLYFYWYRQILGQKVEFLVSFYNNEISEKSEIFDDQFSVERPDGSNFTLKIRSTKLEDSAMYFCASPTRGGGYTFGSGTRLTVV.

This sequence joins TRBV27 and TRBJ1-4, with 11 positions matching TRBD1. The V segment lost 4 bases and the J segment 2 bases; nucleotides outside the gene matches: 15. The germline V gene encodes CDR1 MNHEY and CDR2 SMNVEV (reference sequence). The CDR3 loop spans 20 amino acids. The chain's CDR3 is CASSYRQRTGGVRTNEKLFF. CDR3 nucleotide sequence: TGTGCCAGCAGTTACCGACAAAGGACAGGGGGCGTTCGGACTAATGAAAAACTGTTTTTT.

V and J are TRBV5-1 and TRBJ1-1; D possibly corresponds to TRBD1 (5 bases). In germline, CDR1 is SGHRS, CDR2 YFSETQ. Trimming cost V 4 bases and J 10 bases, with 17 bases left between them. The CDR3 is made up of 13 amino acids. The CDR3 region is CASSPQRDSGAFF. The CDR3 coding sequence is TGCGCCAGCAGCCCGCAAAGAGACAGCGGAGCTTTCTTT.

This clone was counted a few times. This chain uses TRBV30 with TRBJ2-2, with D perhaps matching TRBD2 (6 bases). V was clipped by 3 bases and J by 0 bases, with 14 bases between them. The length of the CDR3 is 16 residues. CDR1 is GTSNPN and CDR2 is SVGIG in the germline V gene (reference sequence). The CDR3 coding sequence is TGTGCCTGGAGGAAGGGGCTAGCGTCGAACACCGGGGAGCTGTTTTTT. This translates into CAWRKGLASNTGELFF.

The chain combines TRBV9 with TRBJ2-7; TRBD1 aligns across 9 bases. The V and J ends lost 4 bases and 2 bases, in that order; junction bases with no gene match: 7. This CDR3 is 15 amino acids long. The germline gives CDR1 SGDLS, CDR2 YYNGEE. CDR3 nucleotides: TGTGCCAGCAGCCCCGGGACAGGGATTACCTACGAGCAGTACTTC. This translates into CASSPGTGITYEQYF.

Turning to this clone: Other DNA sequences of this sample code for an identical CDR3. J is TRBJ1-1 and V is TRBV27; D uncertain. The ends were cut back, 3 bases at V and 1 base at J, with 6 bases in the middle. Per the germline V gene, CDR1 is MNHEY and CDR2 is SMNVEV (reference sequence). The CDR3 is 13 amino acids. In DNA, the CDR3 is TGTGCCAGCAGTTTTCGTCGGAACACTGAAGCTTTCTTT. Protein: CASSFRRNTEAFF.